This TCR beta chain was found in a study of CD8 T cells in Susac syndrome. General study results and limits: No clonal expansion appeared among CD4+ T cells in Susac patients.

Random hexamers were used to reverse transcribe an amount of about 0.5 to 1 ug RNA. TCRdb reanalysed the immunoSEQ multiplex PCR reads using MiXCR and keeps one entry per CDR3 protein. The sample records roughly 220,000 distinct CDR3 sequences, about 95% being singletons. The length of the CDR3 is 12 residues. Trimming cost V 6 bases and J 5 bases; bases outside gene matches: 6. Germline V gene lookup returns CDR1 GTSNPN and CDR2 SVGIG (reference sequence). To note about this clonotype: Its target is unknown.

Sequencing used CD4+ T cells from PBMCs. The TCR originated in a human donor with Susac syndrome. The genes are TRBV30 and TRBJ1-2; 7 bases match TRBD1. DNA for the CDR3: TGTGCCTGTCCGACAGGGATATATGGCTACACCTTC. It yields the protein CACPTGIYGYTF.